What follows are 3 T cell receptor beta chains derived from one specimen sequenced in a study of identical twins. TCRdb reprocessed the 5' RACE reads with MiXCR, giving one entry per CDR3 protein. Of around 250,000 distinct CDR3 sequences listed, 5.5% to 7.5% were seen once; the top ten hold approximately 14%. Separately, the same data were catalogued under a study of T cells expressing NK-cell markers.

Material for sequencing was CD8+ T cells sorted from blood. These receptors were obtained from a woman aged 18-29 years in good health.

This clonotype was counted many times. The rearrangement joins TRBV27 to TRBJ2-1, with TRBD2 as a possible D gene (6 bases). V was trimmed by 5 bases and J by 16 bases, leaving 27 bases between them. The germline gives CDR1 MNHEY, CDR2 SMNVEV (reference sequence). This CDR3 has 15 residues. CDR3 region: CASSASAGFSLSNFF. The CDR3 nucleotides read TGTGCCAGCAGTGCCTCGGCGGGATTCAGTCTAAGCAACTTCTTC.

In its sample, this clonotype was seen a few times. The rearrangement uses TRBV7-9 and TRBJ2-5, with D perhaps TRBD2 (6 bases). The germline V and J ends were trimmed by 3 bases and 1 base, with 15 bases remaining between them. Germline V gene lookup returns CDR1 SEHNR and CDR2 FQNEAQ (reference sequence). The CDR3 spans 16 residues. The CDR3 DNA follows: TGTGCCAGCAGCTTTGGGGACGCGGGATTCCAAGAGACCCAGTACTTC. Translation: CASSFGDAGFQETQYF.

This clonotype was counted between two and nine times. The CDR3, as DNA: TGCGCCAGCAGCCAAGCGGGTAGGACAGGGGGCGTGGAGTCTGATACGCAGTATTTT. Translated, it gives CASSQAGRTGGVESDTQYF. The genes are TRBV4-3 and TRBJ2-3, with 11 bases lining up with TRBD1. V trimming: 1 base; J trimming: 6 bases; junction bases outside the gene matches: 15. The germline V gene encodes CDR1 LGHNA and CDR2 YSLEER. The CDR3 is 19 amino acids.